This TCR beta chain was documented in a study of identical twins. One entry per CDR3 protein, called by TCRdb with MiXCR from the 5' RACE reads. The sample has 240,000 or so distinct CDR3 sequences, approximately 12% seen once. J gave up 8 bases and V 5 bases, and 12 bases lay outside the gene matches. This CDR3 is 15 amino acids long. The V gene's germline CDR1 is SNHLY and CDR2 FYNNEI. This clonotype showed up just a few times. The sample also formed part of further work on yellow fever vaccine responses in identical twins.

Sequencing input: memory (CD45RO+) T cells sorted from blood. The clonotype comes from a woman aged 18-29 years in good health. The rearrangement uses TRBV2 and TRBJ2-3; 8 bases match TRBD2. CDR3: CASSRLAQLQSTQYF. CDR3 nucleotides: TGTGCCAGCAGTAGACTAGCGCAACTTCAGAGTACGCAGTATTTT.